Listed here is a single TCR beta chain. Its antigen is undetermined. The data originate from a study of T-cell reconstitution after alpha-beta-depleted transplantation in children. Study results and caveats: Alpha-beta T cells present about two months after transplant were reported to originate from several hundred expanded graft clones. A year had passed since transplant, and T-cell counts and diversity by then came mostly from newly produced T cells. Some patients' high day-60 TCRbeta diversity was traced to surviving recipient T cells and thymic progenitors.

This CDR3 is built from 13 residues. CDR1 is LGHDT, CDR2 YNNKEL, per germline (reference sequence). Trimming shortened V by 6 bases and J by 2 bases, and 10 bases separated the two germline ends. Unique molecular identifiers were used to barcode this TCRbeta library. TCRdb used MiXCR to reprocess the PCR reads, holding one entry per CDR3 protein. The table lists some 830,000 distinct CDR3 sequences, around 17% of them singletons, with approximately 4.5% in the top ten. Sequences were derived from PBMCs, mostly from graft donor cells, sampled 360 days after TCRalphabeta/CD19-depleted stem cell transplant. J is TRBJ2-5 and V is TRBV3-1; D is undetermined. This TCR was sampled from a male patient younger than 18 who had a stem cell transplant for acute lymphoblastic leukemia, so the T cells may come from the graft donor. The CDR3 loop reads CASSKGRQETQYF. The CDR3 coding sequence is TGTGCCAGCAGTAAAGGGCGGCAAGAGACCCAGTACTTC.